This TCR beta chain stems from a study of B cell selection in AIRE deficiency. Whole-study results and caveats: Patient Tconv cells held 30% to 35% of Treg sequences shared by healthy donors. Shorter CDR3s marked shared Treg sequences, biased toward few non-templated insertions. Of fewer than 4,000 shared Treg TCRbeta sequences, about 32% were healthy-donor-only and over 9% patient-only.

Trimming pared 5 bases from V and 7 bases from J, leaving 12 bases between. CDR1 is SGHTA, CDR2 FQGTGA, per germline. This CDR3 has 14 amino acids. About this clone: Antigen unknown.

Profiled with immunoSEQ multiplex PCR; TCRdb holds only in-frame clones, not every one. The profile shows tens of thousands of clones, about nine tenths of them singletons. Regulatory T cells were sorted as CD4+CD25hiCD127low/negative cells. This clonotype originated in a human donor in good health. The rearrangement joins TRBV7-3 to TRBJ1-6; D remains ambiguous. The sequencing sample was made of CD4+CD25+ Tregs sorted from PBMCs. DNA for the CDR3: TGTGCCAGCAGCCGGTCAGGTCTCAATTCACCCCTCCACTTT. Amino acid sequence: CASSRSGLNSPLHF.